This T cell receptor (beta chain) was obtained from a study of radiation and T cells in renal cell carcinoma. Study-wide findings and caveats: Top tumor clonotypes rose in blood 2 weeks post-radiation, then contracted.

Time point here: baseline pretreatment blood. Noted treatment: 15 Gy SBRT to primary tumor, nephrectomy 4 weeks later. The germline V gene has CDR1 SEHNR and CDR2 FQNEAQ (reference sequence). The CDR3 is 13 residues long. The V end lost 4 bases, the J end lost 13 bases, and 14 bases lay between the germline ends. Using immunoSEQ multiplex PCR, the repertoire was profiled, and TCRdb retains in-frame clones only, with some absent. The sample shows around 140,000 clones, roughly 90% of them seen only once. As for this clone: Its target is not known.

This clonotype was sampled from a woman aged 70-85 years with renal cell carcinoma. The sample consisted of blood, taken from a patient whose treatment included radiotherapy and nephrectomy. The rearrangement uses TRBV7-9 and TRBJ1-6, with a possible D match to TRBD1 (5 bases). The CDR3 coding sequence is TGTGCCAGCAGCTCAGGGCGGGACGTCCCCCTCCACTTT. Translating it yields CASSSGRDVPLHF. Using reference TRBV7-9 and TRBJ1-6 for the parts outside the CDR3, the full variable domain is DTGVSQNPRHKITKRGQNVTFRCDPISEHNRLYWYRQTLGQGPEFLTYFQNEAQLEKSRLLSDRFSAERPKGSFSTLEIQRTEQGDSAMYLCASSSGRDVPLHFGNGTRLTVT.